This TCR beta chain originates from a study of Graves' ophthalmopathy and Graves' hyperthyroidism. As regards this clonotype: This may stem from a read error, because a much larger clone lies one nucleotide away.

Per the germline V gene, CDR1 is SQVTM and CDR2 is ANQGSEA. V shed 4 bases, J shed 5 bases, and the junction held 11 bases outside the gene matches. The CDR3 totals 15 residues. Investigators amplified TCR beta CDR3 regions from RNA transcripts. An initial RT-PCR round employing HTBI primers preceded a second-round multiplex PCR. MiXCR was run by TCRdb on the multiplex PCR reads, yielding one entry per CDR3 protein. This sample has 230,000 or so distinct CDR3 sequences, with roughly 50% found just once. The TCR originated in an adult man with Graves' ophthalmopathy. The sample consisted of peripheral blood. This chain uses TRBV29-1 with TRBJ1-1; 9 bases align to TRBD1. This chain's CDR3 is CSVGTGDSSGTEAFF. The DNA of the CDR3 is TGCAGCGTTGGGACAGGGGATTCGAGTGGGACTGAAGCTTTCTTT. Full variable domain (missing parts from reference TRBV29-1 and TRBJ1-1): SAVISQKPSRDICQRGTSLTIQCQVDSQVTMMFWYRQQPGQSLTLIATANQGSEATYESGFVIDKFPISRPNLTFSTLTVSNMSPEDSSIYLCSVGTGDSSGTEAFFGQGTRLTVV.